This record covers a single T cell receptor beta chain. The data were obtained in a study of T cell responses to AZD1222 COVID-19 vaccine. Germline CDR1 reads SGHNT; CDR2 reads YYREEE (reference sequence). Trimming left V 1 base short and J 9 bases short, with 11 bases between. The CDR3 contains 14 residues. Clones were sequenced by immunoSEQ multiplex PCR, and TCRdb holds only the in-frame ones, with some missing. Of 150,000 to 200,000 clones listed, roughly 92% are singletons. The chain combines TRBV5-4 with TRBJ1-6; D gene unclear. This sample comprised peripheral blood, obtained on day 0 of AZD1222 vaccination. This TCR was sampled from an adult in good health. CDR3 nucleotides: TGTGCCAGCAGCTTGCAGACCCTTTCTTCACCCCTCCACTTT. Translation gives CASSLQTLSSPLHF.